Sequencing of this TCR beta chain was carried out in a study of shared clonotypes between healthy human individuals. The CDR3 totals 11 residues. Germline V lookup: CDR1 MDHEN, CDR2 SYDVKM. Trimming took off 6 bases at V and 4 bases at J, with 6 bases between the two ends. Assay used: immunoSEQ multiplex PCR; TCRdb lists only in-frame clones, some missing. Of 2 million to 2.5 million clones listed, approximately 95% are singletons. The receptor comes from a man aged 18 to 30 in good health. Some clones in this sample may be carry-over from other donors' samples. V usage is TRBV28 and J usage is TRBJ1-2; D call uncertain. Sequenced input: naive CD4+ T cells from PBMCs. Subset reported: CD45RA+ positively selected. DNA of the CDR3: TGTGCCAGCAGACAGACCTATGGCTACACCTTC. This sequence encodes CASRQTYGYTF.